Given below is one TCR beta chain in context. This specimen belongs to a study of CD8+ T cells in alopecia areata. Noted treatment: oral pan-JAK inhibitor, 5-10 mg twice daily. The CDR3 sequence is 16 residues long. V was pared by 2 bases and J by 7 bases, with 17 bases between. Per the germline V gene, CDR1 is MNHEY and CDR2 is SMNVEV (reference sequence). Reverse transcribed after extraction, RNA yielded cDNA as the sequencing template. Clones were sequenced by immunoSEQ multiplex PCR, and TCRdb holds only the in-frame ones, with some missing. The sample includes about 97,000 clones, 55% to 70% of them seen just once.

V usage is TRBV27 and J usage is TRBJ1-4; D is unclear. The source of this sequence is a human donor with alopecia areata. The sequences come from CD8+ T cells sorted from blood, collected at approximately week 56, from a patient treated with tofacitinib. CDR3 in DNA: TGTGCCAGCAGTTTAAGTGGTGTGGGGTACGGTGAAAAACTGTTTTTT. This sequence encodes CASSLSGVGYGEKLFF.